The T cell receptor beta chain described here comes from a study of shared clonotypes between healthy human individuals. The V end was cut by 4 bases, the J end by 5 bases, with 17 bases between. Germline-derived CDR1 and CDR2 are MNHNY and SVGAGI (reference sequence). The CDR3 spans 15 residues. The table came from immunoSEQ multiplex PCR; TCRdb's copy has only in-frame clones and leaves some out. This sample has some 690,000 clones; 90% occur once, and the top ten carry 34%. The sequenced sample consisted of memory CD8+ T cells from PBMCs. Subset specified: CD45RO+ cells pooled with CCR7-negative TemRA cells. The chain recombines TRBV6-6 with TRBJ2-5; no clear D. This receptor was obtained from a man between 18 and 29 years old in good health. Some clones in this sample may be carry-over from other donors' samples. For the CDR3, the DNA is TGTGCCAGCAGTTTCATTGGCAGCTCAATGGAGACCCAGTACTTC. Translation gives CASSFIGSSMETQYF.